A selection of T cell receptor beta chains follows, all from one sample in a study of spatial heterogeneity in lung cancer. A single record per CDR3 protein comes from TCRdb applying MiXCR to the 5' RACE reads. The table has over 75,000 distinct CDR3 sequences, approximately 18% seen once. The source was PBMCs, collected at surgery. The receptors derive from a male donor with early-stage non-small cell lung cancer. The CDR3 runs from the conserved cysteine through the conserved F or W. The D gene is left open where the match is weak. The listing skips clone size in some rows; elsewhere it reads once, few, many or a size class.

v_call	clone_size	d_call	j_call	cdr3_nt	cdr3_aa
TRBV7-3	NA	NA	TRBJ2-5	TGTGCCAGCAGCTTAGGGCCCCAAGAGACCCAGTACTTC	CASSLGPQETQYF
TRBV29-1	many	TRBD2	TRBJ2-3	TGCAGCGTTCTAGCGGGGGGCACAGATACGCAGTATTTT	CSVLAGGTDTQYF
TRBV24-1	many	NA	TRBJ2-3	TGTGCCACCAGTGATGGATCGATTTACGCTACGCAGTATTTT	CATSDGSIYATQYF
TRBV6-2/TRBV6-3	few	TRBD1	TRBJ2-7	TGTGCCAGCAGCTCCAACGACAGGGTGTCCTACGAGCAGTACTTC	CASSSNDRVSYEQYF
TRBV4-2	NA	TRBD1	TRBJ2-1	TGTGCCAGCAGCCAAGCCCGACAGGGGCCGGTCAATGAGCAGTTCTTC	CASSQARQGPVNEQFF
TRBV3-1	few	NA	TRBJ2-3	TGTGCCAGCAGCCCAAGGCCCTTAGGGACCAGCACAGATACGCAGTATTTT	CASSPRPLGTSTDTQYF
TRBV7-8	NA	NA	TRBJ2-4	TGTGCCAGCAGCTTAGACTCAGCCAAAAACATTCAGTACTTC	CASSLDSAKNIQYF
TRBV27	few	NA	TRBJ2-1	TGTGCCAGCAGTTACATACACAATGAGCAGTTCTTC	CASSYIHNEQFF
TRBV25-1	NA	TRBD1	TRBJ2-3	TGTGCCAGCAGTTGGGGACAGCCGGGCACAGATACGCAGTATTTT	CASSWGQPGTDTQYF
TRBV5-1	NA	TRBD1	TRBJ1-5	TGCGCCAGCAGGGAGGGGGCGGTTAATCAGCCCCAGCATTTT	CASREGAVNQPQHF
TRBV6-5	NA	TRBD1	TRBJ2-7	TGTGCCAGCAGTCGGGACAGGCCTTCCTACGAGCAGTACTTC	CASSRDRPSYEQYF
TRBV11-3	few	NA	TRBJ2-2	TGTGCCAGCAGCCCGGAACTTATCAACACCGGGGAGCTGTTTTTT	CASSPELINTGELFF
TRBV6-5	few	NA	TRBJ1-1	TGTGCCAGCAGTTACTTGGGGGGGACTTACACTGAAGCTTTCTTT	CASSYLGGTYTEAFF
TRBV29-1	NA	NA	TRBJ2-5	TGCAGCGCCCAGAGGGGTATACGAGAGACCCAGTACTTC	CSAQRGIRETQYF
TRBV2	NA	TRBD2	TRBJ2-3	TGTGCCAGCAGTGAAGGGGCGGGGGACACAGATACGCAGTATTTT	CASSEGAGDTDTQYF
TRBV13	many	NA	TRBJ1-1	TGTGCCAGCAGCTTAGTCAGGGGCGCGACGAACACTGAAGCTTTCTTT	CASSLVRGATNTEAFF
TRBV7-2	large	NA	TRBJ2-5	TGTGCCAGCAGCTTACTAGATCGAGAGACCCAGTACTTC	CASSLLDRETQYF
TRBV9	NA	NA	TRBJ2-7	TGTGCCAGCAGCGCCGGGAACGAGCAGTACTTC	CASSAGNEQYF
TRBV19	NA	NA	TRBJ1-4	TGTGCCAGTAGTTGGCGACTGACTAATGAAAAACTGTTTTTT	CASSWRLTNEKLFF
TRBV5-6	few	TRBD2	TRBJ2-3	TGTGCCAGCAGCTTGTCGGGGGGAGATACGCAGTATTTT	CASSLSGGDTQYF
TRBV7-9	NA	NA	TRBJ2-7	TGTGCCAGCAGCTTGGCAAGCGGCCTCTCCTACGAGCAGTACTTC	CASSLASGLSYEQYF
TRBV7-2	few	NA	TRBJ1-1	TGTGCCAGCAGCTTAGCGCAGGGATTAGACACTGAAGCTTTCTTT	CASSLAQGLDTEAFF
TRBV3-1	NA	NA	TRBJ2-5	TGTGCCAGCAGCCAAGACGGGCAAGAGACCCAGTACTTC	CASSQDGQETQYF
TRBV29-1	few	TRBD1	TRBJ1-4	TGCAGCGTCCCGGACAGGGGAGGGAAAAAACTGTTTTTT	CSVPDRGGKKLFF
TRBV2	few	TRBD1	TRBJ1-4	TGTGCCAGCAGGGAAACGGACAGGCCGACAGAAAAACTGTTTTTT	CASRETDRPTEKLFF
TRBV30	once	NA	TRBJ1-5	TGTGCCTGGAGTGAAGGAGGATTTGAAGATACGCAGCATTTT	CAWSEGGFEDTQHF
TRBV6-5	NA	TRBD1	TRBJ1-5	TGTGCCAGCAGTGACGGGACAGCCGGTCCGCCCCAGCATTTT	CASSDGTAGPPQHF
TRBV7-2	NA	NA	TRBJ1-5	TGTGCCAGCAGCCTGATCAGGGCGAACAATCAGCCCCAGCATTTT	CASSLIRANNQPQHF
TRBV29-1	NA	NA	TRBJ1-2	TGCAGCGTTGAAGATTTCAGGGGAGGCTACACCTTC	CSVEDFRGGYTF
TRBV29-1	few	NA	TRBJ2-2	TGCAGCGTTGAAGAGGGGACGGCGAACACCGGGGAGCTGTTTTTT	CSVEEGTANTGELFF
TRBV29-1	NA	NA	TRBJ1-1	TGCAGCGTTGGCTCTGACACTGAAGCTTTCTTT	CSVGSDTEAFF
TRBV7-9	few	NA	TRBJ2-6	TGTGCCAGCAGCTCCGGCTTGGGTTCAGGGGCCAACGTCCTGACTTTC	CASSSGLGSGANVLTF
TRBV7-6	many	NA	TRBJ2-3	TGTGCCAGCAGCCCAAAGTGGAGGGCAGGCCCCGAGGTAGCGGATACGCAGTATTTT	CASSPKWRAGPEVADTQYF